Shown below are 25 T cell receptor beta chains from a single sample sequenced in a study of regulatory and conventional T cells in RAG deficiency. Blood CD4+ CD25-high CD127-low regulatory T cells supplied the genomic DNA template. Sequencing was performed with immunoSEQ multiplex PCR; in TCRdb, only in-frame clones are kept and a portion is missing. The sample has tens of thousands of clones, about nine tenths seen once; the top ten hold around 0.79%. These data were also filed under a second study, of regulatory T cells. That investigation notes: The primer mix had 52 TRBV and 13 TRBJ primers.

The sequencing sample was made of Tregs sorted from blood. The receptors originated from a human donor in good health.

The V call is TRBV2, the J call TRBJ1-1, with D maybe TRBD1 (5 bases). The CDR3 loop spans 14 amino acids. Trimming pared 3 bases from V and 3 bases from J, leaving 11 bases between. Germline assignment: CDR1 SNHLY and CDR2 FYNNEI. The DNA for the CDR3 is TGTGCCAGCAGTGATGGGGTAGGGGACACTGAAGCTTTCTTT. It encodes CASSDGVGDTEAFF. Combining the CDR3 with reference TRBV2 and TRBJ1-1 gives the whole variable domain EPEVTQTPSHQVTQMGQEVILRCVPISNHLYFYWYRQILGQKVEFLVSFYNNEISEKSEIFDDQFSVERPDGSNFTLKIRSTKLEDSAMYFCASSDGVGDTEAFFGQGTRLTVV.

The chain couples TRBV11-3 to TRBJ2-1; 9 bases match TRBD1. Germline V lookup: CDR1 SGHNT, CDR2 YENEEA. The CDR3 extends over 12 amino acids. Germline trimming cut 3 bases from V and 9 bases from J; bases unmatched to any gene: 0. For the CDR3, the DNA is TGTGCCAGCAGCTTGACAGGGGGTGAGCAGTTCTTC. Amino acid sequence: CASSLTGGEQFF.

This chain joins TRBV6-1 and TRBJ2-3; 11 positions agree with TRBD2. CDR1 and CDR2 (germline): MNHNS, SASEGT. This CDR3 comprises 14 residues. V lost 7 bases to trimming and J lost 3 bases; unmatched junction nucleotides: 3. The DNA of the CDR3 is TGTGCCAGCAAGGCTAGCGGGGGGACAGATACGCAGTATTTT. Its protein is CASKASGGTDTQYF.

This rearrangement joins TRBV2 to TRBJ1-6, with 8 bases fitting TRBD1. This CDR3 comprises 13 residues. Germline CDR1 SNHLY, CDR2 FYNNEI. Trimming removed 8 bases from V and 7 bases from J; junction bases left unmatched: 4. As DNA, the CDR3 is TGTGCCAGCGGGGGACAGGCCAATTCACCCCTCCACTTT. Protein product: CASGGQANSPLHF.

This chain joins TRBV7-9 and TRBJ2-7; 9 bases agree with TRBD2. With V trimmed by 3 bases and J by 2 bases, 11 bases remained unmatched. The CDR3 sequence is 17 residues long. Germline loops: CDR1 SEHNR, CDR2 FQNEAQ (reference sequence). CDR3 DNA: TGTGCCAGCAGCTTGGGGCTAGCGGGGACCTTAACCTACGAGCAGTACTTC. Translation: CASSLGLAGTLTYEQYF.

The chain carries TRBV10-1 and TRBJ2-1; TRBD2 agrees at 9 bases. Germline assignment: CDR1 WNHNN and CDR2 SYGVQD (reference sequence). V lost 4 bases to trimming and J lost 9 bases; unmatched junction nucleotides: 7. CDR3 length: 14 amino acids. Here the CDR3 reads CASSGAGGHGEQFF. DNA of the CDR3: TGCGCCAGCAGTGGCGCGGGGGGGCACGGTGAGCAGTTCTTC.

V is TRBV2 and J is TRBJ1-6; D call uncertain. CDR1 and CDR2 (germline): SNHLY, FYNNEI. Deletions cut 4 bases from V and 1 base from J, with 8 bases between. The CDR3 has 15 residues. The CDR3 bases are TGTGCCAGCAGTGCATGGGGTTCCTATAATTCACCCCTCCACTTT. Translating gives CASSAWGSYNSPLHF.

The CDR3 bases are TGTGCCGTGGGCTCTATAGGGAGCTCCTACGAGCAGTACTTC. The encoded protein is CAVGSIGSSYEQYF. The rearrangement links TRBV28 to TRBJ2-7; perhaps TRBD2 as D (5 bases). V lost 11 bases, J lost 0 bases, and 17 bases lay in between. The CDR3 has 14 residues. Per germline, CDR1 MDHEN and CDR2 SYDVKM.

The chain links TRBV5-1 to TRBJ2-7, with TRBD1 matching 10 bases. Germline assignment: CDR1 SGHRS and CDR2 YFSETQ. V lost 5 bases, J lost 0 bases, and 2 bases stayed unmatched. The CDR3 totals 14 residues. The chain's CDR3 is CASRGQGSSYEQYF. The CDR3 coding sequence is TGCGCCAGCAGGGGACAGGGGTCCTCCTACGAGCAGTACTTC.

The J gene is TRBJ2-7, the V gene TRBV28, with no clear D. This CDR3 comprises 14 residues. V was pared by 5 bases and J by 3 bases, with 14 bases between. Germline assignment: CDR1 MDHEN and CDR2 SYDVKM. This CDR3 is CASSPSGRRYEQYF. The CDR3 DNA follows: TGTGCCAGCAGTCCCTCCGGCAGGCGCTACGAGCAGTACTTC.

The chain is built from TRBV6-6 and TRBJ2-1, with TRBD2 matching over 9 bases. The germline V gene has CDR1 MNHNY and CDR2 SVGAGI (reference sequence). The CDR3 is made up of 14 amino acids. V was pared by 0 bases and J by 7 bases, with 1 base of the junction left unmatched. The CDR3, as DNA: TGTGCCAGCAGTTACTCGGGACTAGCTAATGAGCAGTTCTTC. The encoded protein is CASSYSGLANEQFF.

The chain joins TRBV5-6 to TRBJ1-4; 10 nucleotides agree with TRBD1. This CDR3 is built from 16 residues. With V trimmed by 4 bases and J by 8 bases, 11 bases remained unmatched. The V gene's germline CDR1 is SGHDT and CDR2 YYEEEE. The DNA of the CDR3 is TGTGCCAGCAGCCGCGCCCGGGACAGGGGAAGGGAAAAACTGTTTTTT. This encodes CASSRARDRGREKLFF.

CDR3 sequence: CASSPRQVMNTEAFF. The CDR3 DNA reads as TGTGCCAGCAGCCCGCGACAAGTCATGAACACTGAAGCTTTCTTT. The chain carries TRBV7-9 and TRBJ1-1; D unclear. V was pared by 5 bases and J by 0 bases, with 13 bases between. The CDR3 spans 15 residues. Germline CDR1 SEHNR, CDR2 FQNEAQ (reference sequence).

The rearrangement uses TRBV5-4 and TRBJ2-1, with TRBD2 matching 8 bases. The germline V gene has CDR1 SGHNT and CDR2 YYREEE (reference sequence). The J segment lost 2 bases and the V segment lost 3 bases, leaving 4 bases of the junction unmatched. The CDR3 loop spans 15 amino acids. The CDR3 DNA is TGTGCCAGCAGCTCGGGACTAGGGGCCTACAATGAGCAGTTCTTC. It is translated as CASSSGLGAYNEQFF.

The V gene is TRBV5-6, the J gene TRBJ1-6; D unresolved. Germline V CDR1 and CDR2: SGHDT, YYEEEE. The CDR3 runs to 15 residues. The ends were cut back, 0 bases at V and 5 bases at J, with 9 bases in the middle. The CDR3 DNA reads TGTGCCAGCAGCTTGGCACTGCAGGATAATTCACCCCTCCACTTT. Protein: CASSLALQDNSPLHF.

The CDR3 DNA is TGCGCCAGCAGCTTGACCCGGGGGGCCTACGAGCAGTACTTC. As protein: CASSLTRGAYEQYF. This rearrangement joins TRBV5-1 to TRBJ2-7, with TRBD2 identical over 7 bases. The V gene end was trimmed by 1 base and the J gene end by 2 bases; junction bases not matched to a gene: 3. Germline CDR1 SGHRS, CDR2 YFSETQ. The CDR3 consists of 14 residues.

The chain carries TRBV19 and TRBJ1-2; 7 bases line up with TRBD1. CDR3 size: 18 residues. With 6 bases clipped from V and 4 bases from J, the junction kept 20 bases outside the gene matches. Germline V lookup: CDR1 LNHDA, CDR2 SQIVND (reference sequence). CDR3 DNA sequence: TGTGCCAGTAGCATATTTGGAGCGACAGGGTACGGTAGCTATGGCTACACCTTC. Encoded protein: CASSIFGATGYGSYGYTF.

This CDR3 reads CASSFGGLNTGELFF. CDR3 DNA sequence: TGTGCCAGCAGCTTCGGGGGGCTGAACACCGGGGAGCTGTTTTTT. V usage is TRBV5-5 and J usage is TRBJ2-2, with D perhaps matching TRBD2 (7 bases). CDR1 is SGHKS and CDR2 is YYEKEE in the germline V gene (reference sequence). V was cut by 2 bases and J by 1 base, with 9 bases left in between. The CDR3 spans 15 residues.

This sequence joins TRBV28 and TRBJ1-3, with D uncertain. The V and J ends lost 1 base and 4 bases respectively, with 11 bases between them. Germline V gene data show CDR1 as MDHEN and CDR2 as SYDVKM. CDR3 size: 15 residues. DNA of the CDR3: TGTGCCAGCAGTTTATCGACGTCTCTAGGAAACACCATATATTTT. This codes for CASSLSTSLGNTIYF.

The CDR3 reads CASRVDSLNYGYTF. CDR3 coding DNA: TGTGCCAGCAGAGTGGACAGTCTTAACTATGGCTACACCTTC. This chain connects TRBV6-1 to TRBJ1-2; D is possibly TRBD1 (6 bases). Trimming left V 6 bases short and J 1 base short, with 12 bases between. This CDR3 is built from 14 residues. CDR1 and CDR2 (germline): MNHNS, SASEGT.

J is TRBJ2-2 and V is TRBV30; D gene ambiguous. CDR1 is GTSNPN, CDR2 SVGIG, per germline (reference sequence). The CDR3 length is 15 residues. V was pared by 4 bases and J by 0 bases, with 12 bases between. Here the CDR3 reads CAWTITVANTGELFF. The CDR3 DNA reads as TGTGCCTGGACCATCACGGTAGCGAACACCGGGGAGCTGTTTTTT.

In this sample, this clone turned up once. The gene calls are TRBV6-6 and TRBJ1-5; the D gene is possibly TRBD1 (5 bases). Germline lookup yields CDR1 MNHNY and CDR2 SVGAGI (reference sequence). The CDR3 sequence is 15 residues long. Trimming removed 4 bases from V and 2 bases from J, with 12 bases in between. For the CDR3, the DNA is TGTGCCAGCAGTTGGGGCCCCTACGGCAATCAGCCCCAGCATTTT. Its protein is CASSWGPYGNQPQHF.

This chain joins TRBV27 and TRBJ2-5; D is perhaps TRBD1 (5 bases). The CDR3 extends over 13 amino acids. The germline gives CDR1 MNHEY, CDR2 SMNVEV (reference sequence). V lost 5 bases to trimming and J lost 5 bases, with 12 bases between them. CDR3 bases: TGTGCCAGCAGTCAGGGTCCCTTGGAGACCCAGTACTTC. The encoded protein is CASSQGPLETQYF.

This chain links TRBV11-3 with TRBJ2-5; D is unresolved. V lost 3 bases, J lost 3 bases, and 11 bases lay in between. There are 14 residues in the CDR3. Germline V gene data show CDR1 as SGHNT and CDR2 as YENEEA. For the CDR3, the DNA is TGTGCCAGCAGCTTCGGACCGGATAAAGAGACCCAGTACTTC. Translating it yields CASSFGPDKETQYF.

The table lists this clone with a few counts. This chain joins TRBV7-6 and TRBJ2-6, with 10 nucleotides matching TRBD1. Trimming took 5 bases from V and 1 from J; bases not matched to a gene: 8. The V gene's germline CDR1 is SGHVS and CDR2 FNYEAQ. The CDR3 totals 18 residues. CDR3 nucleotide sequence: TGTGCCAGCAGCCGACCGACAGGGGGCATTTCTGGGGCCAACGTCCTGACTTTC. It translates to CASSRPTGGISGANVLTF.